The sequence of this T cell receptor (beta chain) was determined in a study of ipilimumab plus nivolumab after autologous stem cell transplantation. The ends lost 6 bases at V and 1 base at J; junction bases unmatched: 8. The germline CDR1 and CDR2 sequences are KGHSH and LQKENI. This CDR3 is 15 amino acids long. Sequenced by immunoSEQ multiplex PCR; TCRdb stores in-frame clones only, minus some. The sample lists roughly 25,000 clones; approximately 86% were seen once. Sample: PBMCs, taken in a trial of ipilimumab plus nivolumab as post-transplant consolidation. The chain uses TRBV18 and TRBJ2-7; 8 nucleotides align to TRBD1. The source of this sequence is a male donor with diffuse large B-cell lymphoma. The CDR3 sequence is CASSHTGGFSYEQYF. CDR3 coding DNA: TGTGCCAGCTCGCATACAGGGGGGTTTTCCTACGAGCAGTACTTC.